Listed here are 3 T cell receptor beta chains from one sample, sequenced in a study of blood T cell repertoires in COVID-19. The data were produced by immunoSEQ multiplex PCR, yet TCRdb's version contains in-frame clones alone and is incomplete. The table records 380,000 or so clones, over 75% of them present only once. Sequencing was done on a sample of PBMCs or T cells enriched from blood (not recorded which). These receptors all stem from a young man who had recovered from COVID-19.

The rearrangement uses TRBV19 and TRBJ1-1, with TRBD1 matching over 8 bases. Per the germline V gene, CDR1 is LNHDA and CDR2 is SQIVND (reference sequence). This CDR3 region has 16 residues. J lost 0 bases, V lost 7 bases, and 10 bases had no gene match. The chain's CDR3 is CASKDQGAGLNTEAFF. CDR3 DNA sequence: TGTGCCAGTAAGGACCAGGGGGCCGGCCTGAACACTGAAGCTTTCTTT.

CDR3 in amino acids: CASSFGSKSSYEQYF. The CDR3 coding sequence is TGTGCCAGCAGCTTTGGCAGTAAAAGCTCCTACGAGCAGTACTTC. The V gene is TRBV7-2, the J gene TRBJ2-7; D not resolved. From germline, CDR1 is SGHTA and CDR2 FQGNSA. The CDR3 spans 15 residues. The germline V and J ends were trimmed by 3 bases and 0 bases, with 12 bases remaining between them.

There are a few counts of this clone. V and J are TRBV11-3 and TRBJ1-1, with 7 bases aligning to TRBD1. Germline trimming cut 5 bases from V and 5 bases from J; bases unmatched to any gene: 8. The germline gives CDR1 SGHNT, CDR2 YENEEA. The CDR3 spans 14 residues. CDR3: CASSEGGSNTEAFF. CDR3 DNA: TGTGCCAGCAGCGAAGGGGGCTCGAATACTGAAGCTTTCTTT.